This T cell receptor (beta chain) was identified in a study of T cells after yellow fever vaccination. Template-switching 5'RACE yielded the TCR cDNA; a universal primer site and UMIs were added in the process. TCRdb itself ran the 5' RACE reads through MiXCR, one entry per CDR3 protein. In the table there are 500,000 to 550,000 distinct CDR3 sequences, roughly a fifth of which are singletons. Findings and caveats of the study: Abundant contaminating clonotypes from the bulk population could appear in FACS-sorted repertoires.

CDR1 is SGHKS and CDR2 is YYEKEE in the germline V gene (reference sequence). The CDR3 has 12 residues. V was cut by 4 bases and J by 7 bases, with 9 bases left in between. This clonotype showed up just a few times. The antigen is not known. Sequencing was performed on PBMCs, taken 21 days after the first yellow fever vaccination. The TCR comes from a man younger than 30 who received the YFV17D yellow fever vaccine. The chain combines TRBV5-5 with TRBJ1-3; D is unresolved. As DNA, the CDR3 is TGTGCCAGCAGCCCTCGACCGAACACCATATATTTT. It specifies CASSPRPNTIYF.